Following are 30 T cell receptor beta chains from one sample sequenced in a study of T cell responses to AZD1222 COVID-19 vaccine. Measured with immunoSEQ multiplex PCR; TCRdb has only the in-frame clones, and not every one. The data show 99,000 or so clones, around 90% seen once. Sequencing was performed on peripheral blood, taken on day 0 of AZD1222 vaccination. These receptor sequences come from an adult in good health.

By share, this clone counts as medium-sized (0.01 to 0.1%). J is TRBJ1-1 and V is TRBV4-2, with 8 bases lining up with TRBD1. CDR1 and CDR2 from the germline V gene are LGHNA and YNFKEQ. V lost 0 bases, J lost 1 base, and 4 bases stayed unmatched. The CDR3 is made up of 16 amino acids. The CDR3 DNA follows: TGTGCCAGCAGCCAAGATATTGGGACAGGGAACACTGAAGCTTTCTTT. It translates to CASSQDIGTGNTEAFF.

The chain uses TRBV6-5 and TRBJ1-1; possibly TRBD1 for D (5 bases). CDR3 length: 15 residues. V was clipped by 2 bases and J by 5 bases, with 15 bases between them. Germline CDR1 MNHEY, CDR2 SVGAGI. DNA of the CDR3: TGTGCCAGCAGTTACAAATGGGACCGAACAACTGAAGCTTTCTTT. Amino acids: CASSYKWDRTTEAFF.

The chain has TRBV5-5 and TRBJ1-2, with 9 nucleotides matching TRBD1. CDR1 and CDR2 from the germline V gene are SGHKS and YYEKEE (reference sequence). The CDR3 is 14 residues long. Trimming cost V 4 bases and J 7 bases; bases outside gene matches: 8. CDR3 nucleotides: TGTGCCAGCAGCGGGGACAGGGCGGCGGTTGGCTACACCTTC. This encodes CASSGDRAAVGYTF.

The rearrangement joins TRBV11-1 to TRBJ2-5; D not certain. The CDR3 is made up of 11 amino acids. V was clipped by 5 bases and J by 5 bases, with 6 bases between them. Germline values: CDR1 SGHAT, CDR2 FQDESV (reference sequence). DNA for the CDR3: TGTGCCAGCAGCCCACATGAGACCCAGTACTTC. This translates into CASSPHETQYF.

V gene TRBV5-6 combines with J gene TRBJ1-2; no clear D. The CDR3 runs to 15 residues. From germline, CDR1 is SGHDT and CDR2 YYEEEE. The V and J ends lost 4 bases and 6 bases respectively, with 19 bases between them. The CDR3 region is CASSPLSPDSDGYTF. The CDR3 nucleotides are TGTGCCAGCAGCCCCCTTTCGCCGGACTCTGATGGCTACACCTTC. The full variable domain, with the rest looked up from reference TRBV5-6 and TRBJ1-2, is DAGVTQSPTHLIKTRGQQVTLRCSPKSGHDTVSWYQQALGQGPQFIFQYYEEEERQRGNFPDRFSGHQFPNYSSELNVNALLLGDSALYLCASSPLSPDSDGYTFGSGTRLTVV.

In DNA form, the CDR3 reads TGTGCCAGCAGCACCGAACCCTACGAGCAGTACTTC. Amino acid sequence: CASSTEPYEQYF. V is TRBV9 and J is TRBJ2-7; D is undetermined. The V end lost 4 bases, the J end lost 2 bases, and 7 bases lay between the germline ends. The germline V gene encodes CDR1 SGDLS and CDR2 YYNGEE. This CDR3 is built from 12 residues.

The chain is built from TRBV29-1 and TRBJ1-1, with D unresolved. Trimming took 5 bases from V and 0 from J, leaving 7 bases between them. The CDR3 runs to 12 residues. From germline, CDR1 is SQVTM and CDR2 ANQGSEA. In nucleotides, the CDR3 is TGCAGCGTTCCGGAGATGAACACTGAAGCTTTCTTT. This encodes CSVPEMNTEAFF.

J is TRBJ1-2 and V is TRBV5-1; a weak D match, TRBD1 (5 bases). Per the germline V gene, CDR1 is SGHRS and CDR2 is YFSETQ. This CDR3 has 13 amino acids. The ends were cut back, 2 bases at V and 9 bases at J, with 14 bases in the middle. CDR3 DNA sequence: TGCGCCAGCAGCTTAAGGGGAGACCTTAGCTACACCTTC. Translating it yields CASSLRGDLSYTF.

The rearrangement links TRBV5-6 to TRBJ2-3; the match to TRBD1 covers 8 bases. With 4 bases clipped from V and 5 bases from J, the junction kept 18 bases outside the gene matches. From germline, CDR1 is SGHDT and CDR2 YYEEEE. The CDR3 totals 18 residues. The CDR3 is CASSRNFDRGNFLDTQYF. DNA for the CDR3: TGTGCCAGCAGCCGAAATTTCGACAGGGGTAACTTCTTAGATACGCAGTATTTT. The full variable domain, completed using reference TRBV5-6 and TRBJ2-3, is DAGVTQSPTHLIKTRGQQVTLRCSPKSGHDTVSWYQQALGQGPQFIFQYYEEEERQRGNFPDRFSGHQFPNYSSELNVNALLLGDSALYLCASSRNFDRGNFLDTQYFGPGTRLTVL.

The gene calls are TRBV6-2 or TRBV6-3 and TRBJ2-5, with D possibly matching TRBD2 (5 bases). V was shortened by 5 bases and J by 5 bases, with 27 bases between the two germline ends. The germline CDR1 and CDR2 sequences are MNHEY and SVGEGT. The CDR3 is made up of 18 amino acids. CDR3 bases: TGTGCCAGCAGTGCACGGGTAGGCCGGCACTCGCGGGTGGAGACCCAGTACTTC. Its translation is CASSARVGRHSRVETQYF.

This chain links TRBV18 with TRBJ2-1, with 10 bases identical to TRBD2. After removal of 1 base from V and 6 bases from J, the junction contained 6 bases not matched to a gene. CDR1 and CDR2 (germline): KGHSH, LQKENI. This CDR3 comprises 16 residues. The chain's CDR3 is CASSPQAGGNFNEQFF. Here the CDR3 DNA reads TGTGCCAGCTCACCACAAGCGGGGGGGAATTTCAATGAGCAGTTCTTC.

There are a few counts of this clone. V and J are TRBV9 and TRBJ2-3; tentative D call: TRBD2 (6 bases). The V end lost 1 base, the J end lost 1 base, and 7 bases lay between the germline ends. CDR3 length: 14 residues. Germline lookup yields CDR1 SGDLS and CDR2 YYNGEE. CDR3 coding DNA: TGTGCCAGCAGCGTATGGGGGGGCACAGATACGCAGTATTTT. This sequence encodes CASSVWGGTDTQYF.

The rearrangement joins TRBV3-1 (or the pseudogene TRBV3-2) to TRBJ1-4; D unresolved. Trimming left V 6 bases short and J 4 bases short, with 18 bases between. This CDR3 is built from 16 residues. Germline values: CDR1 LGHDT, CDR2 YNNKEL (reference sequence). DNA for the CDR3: TGTGCCAGCAGTCGAACACATAAGGGTGGTAATGAAAAACTGTTTTTT. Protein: CASSRTHKGGNEKLFF.

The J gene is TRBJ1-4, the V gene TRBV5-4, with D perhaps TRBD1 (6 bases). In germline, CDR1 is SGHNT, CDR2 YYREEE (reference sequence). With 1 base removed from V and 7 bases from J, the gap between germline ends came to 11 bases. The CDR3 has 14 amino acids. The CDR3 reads CASSLFLGAEKLFF. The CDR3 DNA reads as TGTGCCAGCAGCTTGTTTCTGGGGGCTGAAAAACTGTTTTTT.

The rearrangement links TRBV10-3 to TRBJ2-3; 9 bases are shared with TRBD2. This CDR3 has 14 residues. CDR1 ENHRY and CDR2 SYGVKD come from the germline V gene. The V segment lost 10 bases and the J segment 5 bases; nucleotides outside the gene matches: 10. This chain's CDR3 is CATGGAGGQDTQYF. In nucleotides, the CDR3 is TGTGCCACCGGGGGAGCGGGGGGCCAAGATACGCAGTATTTT.

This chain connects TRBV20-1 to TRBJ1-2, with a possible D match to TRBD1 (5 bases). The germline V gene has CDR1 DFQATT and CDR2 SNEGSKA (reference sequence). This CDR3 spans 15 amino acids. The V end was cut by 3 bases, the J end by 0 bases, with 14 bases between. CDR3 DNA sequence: TGCAGTGCTAGTGGGAGCAGGGAGACTAACTATGGCTACACCTTC. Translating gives CSASGSRETNYGYTF.

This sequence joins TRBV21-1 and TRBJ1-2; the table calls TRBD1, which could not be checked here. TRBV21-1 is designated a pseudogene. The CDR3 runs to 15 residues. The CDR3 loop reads CASSKEETGLYGYTF. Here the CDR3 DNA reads TGTGCCAGCAGCAAAGAAGAGACAGGGTTGTATGGCTACACCTTC.

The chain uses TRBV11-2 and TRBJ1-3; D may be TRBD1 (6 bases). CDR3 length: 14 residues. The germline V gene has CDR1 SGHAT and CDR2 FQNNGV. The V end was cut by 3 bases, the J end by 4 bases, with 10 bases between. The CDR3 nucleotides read TGTGCCAGCAGCTTTTGGGGGCCGGGAAACACCATATATTTT. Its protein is CASSFWGPGNTIYF.

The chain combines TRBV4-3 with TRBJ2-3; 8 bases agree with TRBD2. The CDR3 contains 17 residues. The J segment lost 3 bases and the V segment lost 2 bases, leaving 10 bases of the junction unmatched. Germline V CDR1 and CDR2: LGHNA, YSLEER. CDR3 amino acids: CASSQLAGGEGTDTQYF. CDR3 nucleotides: TGCGCCAGCAGCCAACTCGCGGGGGGTGAGGGTACAGATACGCAGTATTTT.

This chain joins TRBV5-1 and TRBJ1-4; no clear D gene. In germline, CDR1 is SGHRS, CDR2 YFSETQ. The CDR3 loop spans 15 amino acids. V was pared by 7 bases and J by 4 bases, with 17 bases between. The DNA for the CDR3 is TGCGCCAGCGGGTCCTTGGGGTCGGATAATGAAAAACTGTTTTTT. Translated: CASGSLGSDNEKLFF.

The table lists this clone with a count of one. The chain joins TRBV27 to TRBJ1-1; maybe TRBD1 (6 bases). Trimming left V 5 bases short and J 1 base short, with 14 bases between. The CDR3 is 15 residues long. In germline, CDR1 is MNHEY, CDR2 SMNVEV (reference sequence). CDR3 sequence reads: CASSTSTGKNTEAFF. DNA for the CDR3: TGTGCCAGCAGTACCTCGACAGGAAAGAACACTGAAGCTTTCTTT.

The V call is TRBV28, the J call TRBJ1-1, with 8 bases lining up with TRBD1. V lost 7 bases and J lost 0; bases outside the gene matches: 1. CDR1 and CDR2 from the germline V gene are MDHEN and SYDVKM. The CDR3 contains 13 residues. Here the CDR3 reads CASTGGLNTEAFF. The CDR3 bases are TGTGCCAGCACAGGGGGCCTGAACACTGAAGCTTTCTTT.

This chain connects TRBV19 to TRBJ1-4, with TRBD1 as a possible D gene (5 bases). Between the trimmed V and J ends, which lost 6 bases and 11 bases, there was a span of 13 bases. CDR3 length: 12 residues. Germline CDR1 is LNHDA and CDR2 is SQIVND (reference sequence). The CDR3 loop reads CASRSQGLKLFF. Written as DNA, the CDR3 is TGTGCCAGTAGGTCCCAGGGTTTGAAACTGTTTTTT.

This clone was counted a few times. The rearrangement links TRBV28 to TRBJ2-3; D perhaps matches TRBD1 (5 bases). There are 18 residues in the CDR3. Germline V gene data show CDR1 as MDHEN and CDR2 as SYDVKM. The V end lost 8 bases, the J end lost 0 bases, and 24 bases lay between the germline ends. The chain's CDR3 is CASSKLALKDTSTDTQYF. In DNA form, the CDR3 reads TGTGCCAGCTCAAAACTCGCCCTTAAGGACACTAGCACAGATACGCAGTATTTT. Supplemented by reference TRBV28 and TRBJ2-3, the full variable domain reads DVKVTQSSRYLVKRTGEKVFLECVQDMDHENMFWYRQDPGLGLRLIYFSYDVKMKEKGDIPEGYSVSREKKERFSLILESASTNQTSMYLCASSKLALKDTSTDTQYFGPGTRLTVL.

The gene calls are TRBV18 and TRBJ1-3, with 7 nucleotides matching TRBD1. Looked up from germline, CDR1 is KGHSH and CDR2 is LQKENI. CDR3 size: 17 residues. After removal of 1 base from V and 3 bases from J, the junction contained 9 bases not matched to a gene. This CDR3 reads CASSPQTGESVGNTIYF. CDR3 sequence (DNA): TGTGCCAGCTCACCACAAACAGGGGAAAGTGTTGGAAACACCATATATTTT.

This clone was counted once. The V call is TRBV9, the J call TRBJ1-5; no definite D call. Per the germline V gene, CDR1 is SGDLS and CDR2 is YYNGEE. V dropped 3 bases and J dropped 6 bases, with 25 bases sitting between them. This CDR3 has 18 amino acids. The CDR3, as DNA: TGTGCCAGCAGCGCCACCTCCAAGCCAATTCCCGGCTTTCAGCCCCAGCATTTT. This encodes CASSATSKPIPGFQPQHF.

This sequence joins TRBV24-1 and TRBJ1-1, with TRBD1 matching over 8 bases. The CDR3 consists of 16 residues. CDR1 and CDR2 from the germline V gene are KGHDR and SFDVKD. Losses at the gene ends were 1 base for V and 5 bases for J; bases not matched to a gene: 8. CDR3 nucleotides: TGTGCCACCAGTGATTTAGTAGACAGGGGTCGGACTGAAGCTTTCTTT. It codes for CATSDLVDRGRTEAFF.

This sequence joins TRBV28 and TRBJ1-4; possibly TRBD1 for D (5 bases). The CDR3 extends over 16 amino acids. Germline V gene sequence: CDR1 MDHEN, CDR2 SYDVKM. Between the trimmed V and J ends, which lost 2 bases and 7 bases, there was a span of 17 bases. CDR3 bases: TGTGCCAGCAGTTTAGAGGTCATCAGGGTCAGTGAAAAACTGTTTTTT. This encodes CASSLEVIRVSEKLFF.

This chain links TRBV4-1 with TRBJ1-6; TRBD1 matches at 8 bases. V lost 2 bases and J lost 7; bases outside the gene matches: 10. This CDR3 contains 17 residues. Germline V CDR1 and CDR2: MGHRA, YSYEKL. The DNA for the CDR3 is TGCGCCAGCAGCCAAAACACCGGACAGGGCTCAAATTCACCCCTCCACTTT. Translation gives CASSQNTGQGSNSPLHF.

The CDR3 spells CASSLLDQGNYGYTF. CDR3 coding DNA: TGTGCCAGCAGCTTGTTGGATCAGGGCAACTATGGCTACACCTTC. The rearrangement joins TRBV5-5 to TRBJ1-2, with D perhaps matching TRBD1 (5 bases). This CDR3 spans 15 amino acids. The germline gives CDR1 SGHKS, CDR2 YYEKEE (reference sequence). The V end lost 1 base, the J end lost 2 bases, and 12 bases lay between the germline ends.